The T cell receptor (beta chain) under discussion was sequenced for a study of blood T cell repertoires in COVID-19. Study in general: COVID-19 samples from acute and convalescent phases originated in the United States, Italy and Spain. PBMCs, B-cell-depleted T cells, or T cells were the source of the cDNA or gDNA that made up the material.

Repertoires were generated with immunoSEQ multiplex PCR, while TCRdb's copy carries only in-frame clones and drops some. Of approximately 180,000 clones listed, around 85% are singletons. The sample holds a few counts of this clone. This clonotype was obtained from a human donor with active or convalescent COVID-19. The donor label of this sample is uncertain. The material sequenced was peripheral blood.

In DNA, the CDR3 is TGTGCCAGTAGCCGGACAGGGTGGACTGAAGCTTTCTTT. It specifies CASSRTGWTEAFF. V gene TRBV19 combines with J gene TRBJ1-1, with 8 positions matching TRBD1. Looked up from germline, CDR1 is LNHDA and CDR2 is SQIVND (reference sequence). V lost 6 bases to trimming and J lost 5 bases; unmatched junction nucleotides: 5. The CDR3 spans 13 residues.